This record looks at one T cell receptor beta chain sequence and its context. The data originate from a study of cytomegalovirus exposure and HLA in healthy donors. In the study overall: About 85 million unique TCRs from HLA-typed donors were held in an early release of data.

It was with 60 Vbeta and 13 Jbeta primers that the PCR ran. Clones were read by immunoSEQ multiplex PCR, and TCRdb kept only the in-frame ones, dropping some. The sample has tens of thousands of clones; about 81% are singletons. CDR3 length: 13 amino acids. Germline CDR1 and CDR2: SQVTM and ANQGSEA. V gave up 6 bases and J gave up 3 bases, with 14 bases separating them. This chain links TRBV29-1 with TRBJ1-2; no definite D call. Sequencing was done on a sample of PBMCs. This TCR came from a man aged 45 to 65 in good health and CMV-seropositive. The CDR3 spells CSVRVSADYGYTF. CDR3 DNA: TGCAGCGTCCGTGTGAGCGCAGACTATGGCTACACCTTC.